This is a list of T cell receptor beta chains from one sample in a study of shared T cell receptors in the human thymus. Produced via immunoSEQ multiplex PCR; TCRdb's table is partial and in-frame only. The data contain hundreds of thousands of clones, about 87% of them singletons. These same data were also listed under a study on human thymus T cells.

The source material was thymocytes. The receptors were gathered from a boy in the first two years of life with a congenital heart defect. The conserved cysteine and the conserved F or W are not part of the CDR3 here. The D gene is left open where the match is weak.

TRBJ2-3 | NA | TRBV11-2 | ASSSGLYTDTQY
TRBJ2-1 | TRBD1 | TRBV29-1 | SAIPGQGVYNEQF
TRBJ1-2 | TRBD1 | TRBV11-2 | ASSRDRGSNYGYT
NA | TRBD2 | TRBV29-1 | STLAGGSYEQY
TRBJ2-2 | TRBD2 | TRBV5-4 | ASSLISGGETGELF
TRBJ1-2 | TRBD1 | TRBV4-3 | ASSPQLGGAGGYT
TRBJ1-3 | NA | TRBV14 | ASSRREEGSRDGTIY
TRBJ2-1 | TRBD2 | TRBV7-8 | ASSLGGLAEYNEQF
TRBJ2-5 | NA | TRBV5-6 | ASRVTGGETQY
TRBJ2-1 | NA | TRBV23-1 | ASSPHNLALPNFNEQF
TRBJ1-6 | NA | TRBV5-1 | ASSLSGRALQSPLH
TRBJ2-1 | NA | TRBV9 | ASSVAPERKQF
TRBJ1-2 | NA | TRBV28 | ASSPDIENYGYT
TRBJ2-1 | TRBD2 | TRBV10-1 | ASSPGLAGLEGYNEQF
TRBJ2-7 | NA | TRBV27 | ASTPAELAPCSYEQY
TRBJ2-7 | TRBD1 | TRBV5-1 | ASSKGKGTERFTYEQY
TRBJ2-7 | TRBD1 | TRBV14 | ASSQEDRGYEQY
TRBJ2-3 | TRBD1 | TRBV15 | ATSPNRGMSTDTQY
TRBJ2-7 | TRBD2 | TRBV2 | ASSSLGLAATYEQY
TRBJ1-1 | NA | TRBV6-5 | ASSPGWADTEAF
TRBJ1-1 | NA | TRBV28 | ASNLLSTEAF
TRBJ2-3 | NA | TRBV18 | ASSPAPPCRELNTDTQY
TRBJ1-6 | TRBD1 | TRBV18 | ASSPLDKGDRGEENSPLH
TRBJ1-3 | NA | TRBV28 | ASSVTGRRTIY
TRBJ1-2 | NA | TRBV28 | ASRRYYGYT
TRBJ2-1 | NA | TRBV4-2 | ASSQALQVDNEQF
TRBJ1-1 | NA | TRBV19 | ASRQGLNTEAF
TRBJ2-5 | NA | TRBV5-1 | ASVLEPCRTQY
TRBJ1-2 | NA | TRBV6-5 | ASSYSSGGDYGYT
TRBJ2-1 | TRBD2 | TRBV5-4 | ASSLVLAGDNEQF
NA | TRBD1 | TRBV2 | ASKETGAHEQY
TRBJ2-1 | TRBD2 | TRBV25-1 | ASSKPGTSGPNEQF
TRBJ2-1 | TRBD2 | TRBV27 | ASSLIAGDDWVEQF
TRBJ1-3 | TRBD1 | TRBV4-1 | ASSQGGQGNSGNTIY
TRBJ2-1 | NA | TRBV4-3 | ASSQGPQVSRDEQF
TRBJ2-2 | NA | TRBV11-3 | ASSPGWRNTGELF
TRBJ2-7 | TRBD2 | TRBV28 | ASSTPGLAVDRHEQY
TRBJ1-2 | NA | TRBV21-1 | ASTTPGTGGCYGYT
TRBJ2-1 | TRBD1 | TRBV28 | ASRPGQGGNEQF
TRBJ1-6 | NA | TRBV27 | ASSLEFSGIPNSPLH
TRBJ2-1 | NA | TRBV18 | ASSPPTESSYNEQF
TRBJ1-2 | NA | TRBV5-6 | ASSFRERVSDGYT
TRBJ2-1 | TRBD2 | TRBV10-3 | ATGAGANEQF
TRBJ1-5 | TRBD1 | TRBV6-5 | ASSPDRGLGQPQH
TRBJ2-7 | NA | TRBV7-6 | ASSLQGKRPYYEQY
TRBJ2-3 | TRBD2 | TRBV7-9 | ASSLQLAGMLDTQY
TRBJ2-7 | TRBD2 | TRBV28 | ASSQTPLAGDSYEQY
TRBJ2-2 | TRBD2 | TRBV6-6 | ALAGVTGELF
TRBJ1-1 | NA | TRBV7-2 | ASSLERDEVHTEAF
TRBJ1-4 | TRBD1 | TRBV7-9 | ASSPRQGKNEKLF
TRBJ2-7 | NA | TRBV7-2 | ASSPLGVSYEQY
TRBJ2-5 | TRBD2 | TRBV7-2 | ASSFGLEQETQY